These 17 T cell receptor beta chains came from one sample sequenced in a study of blood T cells in healthy people across ages. Primed by a sample-barcoded 5' primer and a J-beta primer mix, a second PCR proceeded for about 7 to 11 cycles. TCRdb re-called the 5' RACE reads with MiXCR, one entry per CDR3 protein. The sample holds over 1.5 million distinct CDR3 sequences, 49% seen once. Source material: blood. The origin of the receptors is a middle-aged woman in good health.

This chain uses TRBV24-1 with TRBJ2-3; 11 bases map to TRBD2. CDR3 length: 16 residues. The junction had 3 bases not matched to a gene; V was cut back by 4 bases and J by 1 base. In germline, CDR1 is KGHDR, CDR2 SFDVKD. The chain's CDR3 is CATSDQLAGGTDTQYF. CDR3 in DNA: TGTGCCACCAGTGACCAACTAGCGGGGGGCACAGATACGCAGTATTTT.

This clonotype has a handful of counts. The rearrangement joins TRBV6-1 to TRBJ2-7; D possibly corresponds to TRBD1 (6 bases). Looked up from germline, CDR1 is MNHNS and CDR2 is SASEGT. V was pared by 6 bases and J by 3 bases, with 18 bases between. The CDR3 loop spans 15 amino acids. CDR3 residues: CASSLEDRKYYEQYF. The DNA of the CDR3 is TGTGCCAGCAGCCTCGAGGACAGAAAGTACTACGAGCAGTACTTC.

This clonotype occurred many times. Given a much more abundant clone one base away, this may be a read error. V gene TRBV7-2 combines with J gene TRBJ2-7; D not resolved. Germline-derived CDR1 and CDR2 are SGHTA and FQGNSA. V was shortened by 2 bases and J by 6 bases, with 5 bases between the two germline ends. The CDR3 extends over 11 amino acids. DNA of the CDR3: TGTGCCAGCAGCTTATGGGGCGAGCAGTACTTC. This gives the protein CASSLWGEQYF. Supplemented by reference TRBV7-2 and TRBJ2-7, the full variable domain reads GAGVSQSPSNKVTEKGKDVELRCDPISGHTALYWYRQSLGQGLEFLIYFQGNSAPDKSGLPSDRFSAERTGGSVSTLTIQRTQQEDSAVYLCASSLWGEQYFGPGTRLTVT.

The chain recombines TRBV24-1 with TRBJ2-5; 10 bases match TRBD1. This CDR3 has 17 amino acids. Germline CDR1 and CDR2: KGHDR and SFDVKD. The junction had 6 bases not matched to a gene; V was cut back by 2 bases and J by 1 base. The CDR3 here is CATSDSGQGGIQETQYF. The DNA for the CDR3 is TGTGCCACCAGTGATTCCGGACAGGGGGGGATCCAAGAGACCCAGTACTTC.

This chain joins TRBV15 and TRBJ2-1; 13 positions agree with TRBD2. The CDR3 consists of 17 residues. Germline V gives CDR1 LNHNV, CDR2 YYDKDF (reference sequence). Trimming at V came to 5 bases and at J to 8 bases, leaving 12 bases not matched to a gene. The CDR3 region is CATSQRTGTSGADEQFF. The CDR3 DNA sequence: TGTGCCACCAGCCAGAGAACCGGGACTAGCGGGGCAGATGAGCAGTTCTTC.

This clonotype was found a few times. The genes are TRBV12-3 or TRBV12-4 and TRBJ2-1; D gene uncertain. The V and J ends lost 3 bases and 4 bases respectively, with 10 bases between them. CDR3 length: 14 amino acids. CDR3 in amino acids: CASSFETLYNEQFF. The CDR3 nucleotides read TGTGCCAGCAGTTTCGAGACCCTATACAATGAGCAGTTCTTC.

This clonotype turned up a few times. Since a much larger clone is just one base distant, this may be a read error. The genes are TRBV28 and TRBJ2-7, with 7 bases fitting TRBD1. CDR3 length equals 14 residues. Germline V CDR1 and CDR2: MDHEN, SYDVKM. V lost 7 bases to trimming and J lost 0 bases; unmatched junction nucleotides: 6. The CDR3 loop is CASTQGTASYEQYF. The CDR3 nucleotides read TGTGCCAGCACTCAAGGGACAGCCTCCTACGAGCAGTACTTC.

V is TRBV20-1 and J is TRBJ2-1, with TRBD2 matching 10 bases. The V gene end was trimmed by 6 bases and the J gene end by 5 bases; junction bases not matched to a gene: 7. This CDR3 has 14 residues. Germline assignment: CDR1 DFQATT and CDR2 SNEGSKA (reference sequence). The CDR3: CSAHSGGTDNEQFF. Here the CDR3 DNA reads TGCAGTGCCCATAGCGGGGGGACCGACAATGAGCAGTTCTTC.

This clonotype was detected only a few times. The chain recombines TRBV10-3 with TRBJ1-1, with TRBD1 matching over 7 bases. The CDR3 is 13 residues long. The germline V gene has CDR1 ENHRY and CDR2 SYGVKD. V shed 6 bases and J 5 bases; nucleotides not matched to a gene: 6. The CDR3 DNA reads TGTGCCATCAGCGAGGGGGCATGGACTGAAGCTTTCTTT. It specifies CAISEGAWTEAFF.

The rearrangement joins TRBV29-1 to TRBJ1-2; 7 bases are shared with TRBD1. CDR3 length equals 15 residues. V shed 3 bases and J 2 bases; nucleotides not matched to a gene: 9. CDR1 is SQVTM and CDR2 is ANQGSEA in the germline V gene. The CDR3 region is CSVESRGDRNYGYTF. CDR3 bases: TGCAGCGTTGAGTCCAGAGGGGACAGAAACTATGGCTACACCTTC.

This chain links TRBV6-6 with TRBJ1-2, with TRBD1 as a possible D gene (5 bases). Germline assignment: CDR1 MNHNY and CDR2 SVGAGI (reference sequence). CDR3 length: 14 amino acids. The V gene lost 0 bases and the J gene lost 7 bases, with 12 bases spanning the gap. This CDR3 is CASSYSAGNAGYTF. The CDR3 nucleotides read TGTGCCAGCAGTTACTCGGCAGGGAACGCTGGCTACACCTTC.

The rearrangement joins TRBV28 to TRBJ1-5, with D possibly being TRBD1 (6 bases). This CDR3 contains 17 residues. Germline assignment: CDR1 MDHEN and CDR2 SYDVKM. Trimming stripped 7 bases from V and 2 bases from J, with 21 bases between. The CDR3 sequence is CASTLNGGGGGNQPQHF. The CDR3 DNA is TGTGCCAGCACTCTGAATGGGGGCGGCGGTGGCAATCAGCCCCAGCATTTT.

The rearrangement links TRBV11-2 to TRBJ2-3; D is unclear. The V and J ends lost 1 base and 3 bases respectively, with 11 bases between them. Germline CDR1 SGHAT, CDR2 FQNNGV. The CDR3 contains 15 residues. CDR3 protein: CASSLGPVGTDTQYF. The CDR3 DNA reads as TGTGCCAGCAGCTTAGGTCCAGTGGGGACAGATACGCAGTATTTT.

This chain connects TRBV7-8 to TRBJ2-5; D is tentatively TRBD1 or TRBD2 (5 bases each). Trimming left V 4 bases short and J 5 bases short, with 17 bases between. CDR1 SGHVS and CDR2 FQNEAQ come from the germline V gene. The CDR3 length is 15 residues. This CDR3 reads CASSSPAGRWETQYF. CDR3 nucleotide sequence: TGTGCCAGCAGCTCCCCCGCAGGGAGATGGGAGACCCAGTACTTC.

The V call is TRBV28, the J call TRBJ2-1, with TRBD2 identical over 11 bases. The germline gives CDR1 MDHEN, CDR2 SYDVKM. This CDR3 has 18 residues. The J segment lost 4 bases and the V segment lost 5 bases, leaving 13 bases of the junction unmatched. This CDR3 is CASSPRLGSGGAYNEQFF. The CDR3 DNA sequence: TGTGCCAGCAGTCCTCGATTGGGTAGCGGGGGGGCATACAATGAGCAGTTCTTC.

This clonotype showed up just once. V gene TRBV12-3 or TRBV12-4 combines with J gene TRBJ2-5; tentative D call: TRBD2 (5 bases). The V and J ends lost 2 bases and 4 bases respectively, with 11 bases between them. CDR3 length: 14 residues. The CDR3 coding sequence is TGTGCCAGCAGTTTAATGTTAGCGACAGAGACCCAGTACTTC. This encodes CASSLMLATETQYF.

The V and J genes are TRBV27 and TRBJ2-3; TRBD2 matches 10 bases. In germline, CDR1 is MNHEY, CDR2 SMNVEV (reference sequence). V lost 5 bases and J lost 5; bases outside the gene matches: 10. This CDR3 spans 16 amino acids. In nucleotides, the CDR3 is TGTGCCAGCAGTCGCCAACTAGCGGGGTGGGGAGATACGCAGTATTTT. Its translation: CASSRQLAGWGDTQYF.